The T cell receptor beta chain under discussion was sequenced for a study of spatial heterogeneity in lung cancer. Turning to the study itself: There were consistently more beta-chain sequences detected than alpha-chain sequences.

A single record per CDR3 protein comes from TCRdb applying MiXCR to the 5' RACE reads. The sample lists tens of thousands of distinct CDR3 sequences; 12% to 15% were seen once. This clonotype was seen many times. The antigen remains unidentified. Germline values: CDR1 MDHEN, CDR2 SYDVKM. This CDR3 region has 15 residues. Between the trimmed V and J ends, which lost 6 bases and 3 bases, there was a span of 16 bases. Time point denoted: sample taken at primary tumor resection. From tumor, nontumor lung or frozen PBMC, whole RNA was taken unsorted for sequencing. Findings and limits, study-wide: Compared with follow-up, resection was when ubiquitous expanded tumor TCRs appeared in blood more.

The TCR originated in a male donor with early-stage non-small cell lung cancer. This chain joins TRBV28 and TRBJ2-3; D perhaps matches TRBD2 (7 bases). This sample comprised PBMCs, obtained at surgery. CDR3 in amino acids: CASSPRGGQTDTQYF. CDR3 nucleotides: TGTGCCAGCAGCCCGAGGGGGGGCCAGACAGATACGCAGTATTTT. Using reference TRBV28 and TRBJ2-3 for the parts outside the CDR3, the full variable domain is DVKVTQSSRYLVKRTGEKVFLECVQDMDHENMFWYRQDPGLGLRLIYFSYDVKMKEKGDIPEGYSVSREKKERFSLILESASTNQTSMYLCASSPRGGQTDTQYFGPGTRLTVL.